This passage covers 23 T cell receptor beta chains from one sample sequenced in a study of regulatory T cells in long-lasting Graves disease. Arm-PCR of CDR3 regions with iRepertoire HTBI primers generated TCR beta libraries. TCRdb used MiXCR to reprocess the multiplex PCR reads, holding one entry per CDR3 protein. The table has 350,000 to 450,000 distinct CDR3 sequences, over 14% seen once. Stated time point: newly diagnosed GD, antithyroid drugs for less than 3 months. The TCR library was prepared using RNA isolated from PBMCs. This sample also belongs to another study, concerning T cells in Graves' hyperthyroidism and ophthalmopathy.

Here the sequenced sample was peripheral blood mononuclear cells (PBMCs), taken at new diagnosis, from a patient treated with antithyroid drugs. These receptors were obtained from a woman in her thirties or forties with Graves disease.

At least ten counts were recorded for this clonotype. V is TRBV11-2 and J is TRBJ2-7, with 9 positions matching TRBD1. Germline trimming cut 1 base from V and 4 bases from J; bases unmatched to any gene: 2. Germline CDR1 and CDR2: SGHAT and FQNNGV. CDR3 length equals 14 residues. CDR3 residues: CASSLVDRGYEQYF. In DNA form, the CDR3 reads TGTGCCAGCAGCTTAGTCGACAGGGGGTACGAGCAGTACTTC.

This clonotype was counted ten times or more. This chain links TRBV12-3 or TRBV12-4 with TRBJ2-4; D is tentatively TRBD1 or TRBD2 (5 bases each). CDR3 length: 13 amino acids. V was trimmed by 6 bases and J by 11 bases, leaving 17 bases between them. The CDR3 DNA is TGTGCCAGCAGAGCACAGATGGGGGACCTTCAGTACTTC. Translation gives CASRAQMGDLQYF.

This clonotype was detected ten times or more. The J gene is TRBJ2-5, the V gene TRBV7-9; D not certain. This CDR3 is built from 14 residues. Trimming pared 1 base from V and 1 base from J, leaving 7 bases between. CDR1 and CDR2 from the germline V gene are SEHNR and FQNEAQ (reference sequence). CDR3 in amino acids: CASSLGDIQETQYF. For the CDR3, the DNA is TGTGCCAGCAGCTTAGGAGACATCCAAGAGACCCAGTACTTC. The variable domain in full, completed from reference TRBV7-9 and TRBJ2-5, reads DTGVSQNPRHKITKRGQNVTFRCDPISEHNRLYWYRQTLGQGPEFLTYFQNEAQLEKSRLLSDRFSAERPKGSFSTLEIQRTEQGDSAMYLCASSLGDIQETQYFGPGTRLLVL.

In its sample, this clonotype was seen many times. This rearrangement joins TRBV3-1 to TRBJ1-1, with D hard to call. Trimming took off 1 base at V and 0 bases at J, with 3 bases between the two ends. CDR3 length: 13 residues. Germline V lookup: CDR1 LGHDT, CDR2 YNNKEL (reference sequence). The CDR3 DNA sequence: TGTGCCAGCAGCCAAGGCATGAACACTGAAGCTTTCTTT. As protein: CASSQGMNTEAFF.

This clonotype was counted at least ten times. The chain has TRBV2 and TRBJ2-1; 7 bases align to TRBD2. Trimming at V came to 3 bases and at J to 4 bases, leaving 6 bases not matched to a gene. Germline CDR1 is SNHLY and CDR2 is FYNNEI. The CDR3 covers 15 residues. This CDR3 reads CASSETSPRYNEQFF. CDR3 DNA sequence: TGTGCCAGCAGTGAGACTAGCCCTAGGTACAATGAGCAGTTCTTC.

This clonotype occurred many times. The chain joins TRBV12-3 or TRBV12-4 to TRBJ1-6; 8 positions match TRBD1. The V and J ends lost 7 bases and 5 bases, in that order; junction bases with no gene match: 7. CDR3 size: 15 residues. CDR3 region: CASTPDRAHNSPLHF. Written as DNA, the CDR3 is TGTGCCAGCACCCCGGACAGGGCCCATAATTCACCCCTCCACTTT.

This clonotype was detected only a few times. The chain couples TRBV30 to TRBJ2-7, with D possibly TRBD1 on 6 matching bases. This CDR3 comprises 14 residues. From germline, CDR1 is GTSNPN and CDR2 SVGIG (reference sequence). Trimming pared 3 bases from V and 0 bases from J, leaving 12 bases between. CDR3 amino acids: CAWRGQMRSYEQYF. The CDR3 DNA reads TGTGCCTGGAGAGGACAGATGCGCTCCTACGAGCAGTACTTC. The full variable domain, its missing parts supplied by reference TRBV30 and TRBJ2-7, is SQTIHQWPATLVQPVGSPLSLECTVEGTSNPNLYWYRQAAGRGLQLLFYSVGIGQISSEVPQNLSASRPQDRQFILSSKKLLLSDSGFYLCAWRGQMRSYEQYFGPGTRLTVT.

The J gene is TRBJ1-3, the V gene TRBV3-1; TRBD1 matches 9 bases. The junction had 14 bases not matched to a gene; V was cut back by 4 bases and J by 1 base. Germline CDR1 and CDR2: LGHDT and YNNKEL (reference sequence). This CDR3 region has 19 residues. The CDR3 DNA is TGTGCCAGCAGCCCCTTTATGCTGGGACAGGGAACGTCTGGAAACACCATATATTTT. It codes for CASSPFMLGQGTSGNTIYF.

This clonotype was seen many times. The chain carries TRBV29-1 and TRBJ2-7, with D perhaps TRBD1 (5 bases). V was shortened by 4 bases and J by 2 bases, with 15 bases between the two germline ends. CDR3 length: 14 amino acids. Germline V lookup: CDR1 SQVTM, CDR2 ANQGSEA. The CDR3 nucleotides are TGCAGCGTTGTAGAAGGGGTACGGGCCTACGAGCAGTACTTC. Translating gives CSVVEGVRAYEQYF.

This clonotype has at least ten counts. V gene TRBV12-3 or TRBV12-4 combines with J gene TRBJ2-1; either TRBD1 or TRBD2 may supply D (5 bases each). Deletions cut 2 bases from V and 4 bases from J, with 12 bases between. The CDR3 consists of 15 residues. The CDR3: CASSLPGDGYNEQFF. The CDR3 nucleotides are TGTGCCAGCAGTTTACCTGGGGACGGATACAATGAGCAGTTCTTC.

Of note for this clonotype: Just one base apart from a much larger clone, this may be a read error. This chain links TRBV28 with TRBJ1-2; TRBD1 matches at 7 bases. CDR3 length: 14 residues. Germline CDR1 is MDHEN and CDR2 is SYDVKM. V lost 2 bases to trimming and J lost 5 bases; unmatched junction nucleotides: 5. The CDR3: CASSLEGGAYGYTF. The CDR3, as DNA: TGTGCCAGCAGTTTAGAAGGGGGCGCTTATGGCTACACCTTC.

This clonotype appeared many times. This chain uses TRBV5-6 with TRBJ1-5; the match to TRBD1 covers 7 bases. After removal of 3 bases from V and 4 bases from J, the junction contained 10 bases not matched to a gene. There are 16 residues in the CDR3. Per the germline V gene, CDR1 is SGHDT and CDR2 is YYEEEE. The CDR3 sequence: CASSSLTGEGNQPQHF. The CDR3 nucleotides are TGTGCCAGCAGCTCCTTAACAGGGGAGGGTAATCAGCCCCAGCATTTT.

The chain employs TRBV14 and TRBJ2-1; TRBD2 agrees at 9 bases. V shed 4 bases, J shed 0 bases, and the junction held 4 bases outside the gene matches. Germline V gene data show CDR1 as SGHDN and CDR2 as FVKESK. The CDR3 spans 16 residues. CDR3 amino acids: CASSPRLADSYNEQFF. The CDR3 nucleotides are TGTGCCAGCAGCCCGAGACTAGCGGACTCCTACAATGAGCAGTTCTTC.

Of note for this clonotype: Just one base apart from a much larger clone, this may be a read error. The conserved phenylalanine or tryptophan is not found at the CDR3 terminus, so this likely reflects a read error. The rearrangement uses TRBV18 and TRBJ1-4; no definite D call. Trimming took 1 base from V and 5 from J, leaving 5 bases between them. The germline gives CDR1 KGHSH, CDR2 LQKENI. CDR3 size: 13 residues. The DNA of the CDR3 is TGTGCCAGCTCACCACAGGAAAATGAAAAACTGTTTTTG. Amino acid sequence: CASSPQENEKLFL.

Concerning this clonotype: Germline is not matched at one junction end, which may reflect a read error. The V call is TRBV7-2, the J call TRBJ1-5; no reliable D call. The CDR3 runs 15 residues. Germline V gives CDR1 SGHTA, CDR2 FQGNSA. CDR3 loop: CASSQGATANRPQHF. The DNA for the CDR3 is TGTGCCAGCAGTCAAGGTGCCACAGCGAATCGGCCCCAGCATTTT.

This clonotype was seen repeatedly, ten times or more. The V and J genes are TRBV9 and TRBJ2-7, with TRBD2 matching over 8 bases. V dropped 4 bases and J dropped 4; count of bases not matched to a gene: 7. The CDR3 is made up of 14 amino acids. CDR1 is SGDLS, CDR2 YYNGEE, per germline. The CDR3 is CASSLSGNPYEQYF. The CDR3 nucleotides are TGTGCCAGCAGCCTTAGCGGGAACCCATACGAGCAGTACTTC.

This clonotype was counted only a few times. The chain couples TRBV4-3 to TRBJ2-3; D unresolved. Trimming took off 1 base at V and 3 bases at J, with 14 bases between the two ends. Germline CDR1 is LGHNA and CDR2 is YSLEER. This CDR3 contains 16 residues. CDR3 in amino acids: CASSQGFVVGTDTQYF. CDR3 coding DNA: TGCGCCAGCAGCCAAGGATTTGTAGTTGGAACAGATACGCAGTATTTT.

In its sample, this clonotype was seen many times. CDR3 amino acids: CASSLGPRNTIYF. The CDR3 bases are TGTGCCAGCAGCTTAGGCCCAAGAAACACCATATATTTT. This sequence joins TRBV11-2 and TRBJ1-3; D unresolved. Germline V lookup: CDR1 SGHAT, CDR2 FQNNGV. Trimming left V 1 base short and J 5 bases short, with 6 bases between. The CDR3 has 13 residues.

The genes are TRBV20-1 and TRBJ2-2, with D perhaps matching TRBD1 or TRBD2 (5 bases each). V was pared by 5 bases and J by 4 bases, with 17 bases between. This CDR3 comprises 15 residues. CDR1 and CDR2 (germline): DFQATT, SNEGSKA (reference sequence). The CDR3 nucleotides are TGCAGTGCTTACCCTCGGGGCGGGTTCACCGGGGAGCTGTTTTTT. It encodes CSAYPRGGFTGELFF.

This clonotype was seen more than once but under ten times. This sequence joins TRBV5-6 and TRBJ1-2; 11 bases fit TRBD1. Germline CDR1 is SGHDT and CDR2 is YYEEEE. This CDR3 has 12 residues. J gave up 4 bases and V 7 bases, and 0 bases lay outside the gene matches. CDR3 loop: CASGTGGYGYTF. The CDR3 DNA reads as TGTGCCAGCGGGACAGGGGGCTATGGCTACACCTTC.

This clonotype has a count of ten or more. This chain uses TRBV6-2 or TRBV6-3 with TRBJ1-6; 7 bases agree with TRBD1. Unmatched junction bases numbered 10, after V lost 7 bases and J lost 7 bases. CDR3 size: 15 residues. Germline V gives CDR1 MNHEY, CDR2 SVGEGT. CDR3 amino acids: CASTWDRPKNSPLHF. For the CDR3, the DNA is TGTGCCAGCACCTGGGACAGACCAAAGAATTCACCCCTCCACTTT.

The gene calls are TRBV19 and TRBJ2-3; D is perhaps TRBD2 (5 bases). Trimming cost V 4 bases and J 4 bases, with 12 bases left between them. From germline, CDR1 is LNHDA and CDR2 SQIVND (reference sequence). The CDR3 has 14 amino acids. In DNA form, the CDR3 reads TGTGCCAGTAGTACCCCCGGGCGGGCAGATACGCAGTATTTT. It translates to CASSTPGRADTQYF.

This clonotype was counted ten times or more. The CDR3: CASSLEGPPGANVLTF. DNA for the CDR3: TGTGCCAGCAGCTTAGAGGGACCCCCTGGGGCCAACGTCCTGACTTTC. The chain couples TRBV11-3 to TRBJ2-6; D possibly matches TRBD1 or TRBD2 (5 bases each). Between the trimmed V and J ends, which lost 0 bases and 2 bases, there was a span of 8 bases. CDR3 length: 16 amino acids. From germline, CDR1 is SGHNT and CDR2 YENEEA.